These 32 T cell receptor beta chains were all obtained from the same sample, sequenced in a study of read filtering for tumor transcriptome and immune sequencing. From 300 to 400 ng of RNA, a library with molecular barcoded alpha/delta and beta/gamma adaptors was made. TCRdb reprocessed the reads via MiXCR and lists one record per CDR3 protein. The sample contains roughly 59,000 distinct CDR3 sequences, about 19% of which appear only once. Sequenced material: a population of CD138-negative cells sorted from bone marrow. These receptors all come from a donor over 35 with multiple myeloma.

This clonotype occurred many times. V is TRBV6-5 and J is TRBJ1-5; unclear D gene. V lost 5 bases, J lost 2 bases, and 13 bases lay in between. Germline V gene lookup returns CDR1 MNHEY and CDR2 SVGAGI. This CDR3 is 15 amino acids long. For the CDR3, the DNA is TGTGCCAGCAGTCGTACTCATAAGGGCAATCAGCCCCAGCATTTT. Translating it yields CASSRTHKGNQPQHF.

This clonotype was found a few times. The CDR3 sequence: CASSLPGQGDTF. Here the CDR3 DNA reads TGTGCCAGCAGTTTACCCGGACAGGGGGACACCTTC. This chain uses TRBV28 with TRBJ1-2; TRBD1 matches at 10 bases. Germline V gene data show CDR1 as MDHEN and CDR2 as SYDVKM. With V trimmed by 2 bases and J by 12 bases, 3 bases remained unmatched. CDR3 length: 12 residues.

Many counts were recorded for this clonotype. The chain is built from TRBV30 and TRBJ2-2; tentatively, D is TRBD1 (5 bases). V dropped 0 bases and J dropped 3 bases, with 5 bases sitting between them. The CDR3 is made up of 13 amino acids. From germline, CDR1 is GTSNPN and CDR2 SVGIG (reference sequence). The CDR3 spells CAWSVGHTGELFF. Written as DNA, the CDR3 is TGTGCCTGGAGTGTGGGGCACACCGGGGAGCTGTTTTTT.

This clonotype was found many times. The chain combines TRBV11-2 with TRBJ2-2, with 7 bases matching TRBD2. The CDR3 is 16 residues long. V lost 1 base and J lost 1; bases outside the gene matches: 3. Germline CDR1 reads SGHAT; CDR2 reads FQNNGV. The CDR3 is CASSLVSSGNTGELFF. CDR3 DNA sequence: TGTGCCAGCAGCTTAGTATCTAGCGGGAACACCGGGGAGCTGTTTTTT. Using reference TRBV11-2 and TRBJ2-2 for the parts outside the CDR3, the full variable domain is EAGVAQSPRYKIIEKRQSVAFWCNPISGHATLYWYQQILGQGPKLLIQFQNNGVVDDSQLPKDRFSAERLKGVDSTLKIQPAKLEDSAVYLCASSLVSSGNTGELFFGEGSRLTVL.

The table lists this clonotype with many counts. The chain links TRBV3-1 to TRBJ2-7; 7 bases are shared with TRBD1. Germline CDR1 LGHDT, CDR2 YNNKEL (reference sequence). With 0 bases clipped from V and 1 base from J, the junction kept 6 bases outside the gene matches. The CDR3 spans 16 residues. For the CDR3, the DNA is TGTGCCAGCAGCCAAGAGTCACGGACAGGATCCTACGAGCAGTACTTC. It yields the protein CASSQESRTGSYEQYF.

In its sample, this clonotype was seen many times. The chain has TRBV20-1 and TRBJ1-5, with D tentatively TRBD1 (6 bases). Germline V lookup: CDR1 DFQATT, CDR2 SNEGSKA (reference sequence). The CDR3 is made up of 17 amino acids. V gave up 5 bases and J gave up 1 base, with 21 bases separating them. This chain's CDR3 is CSALRGAGDVSNQPQHF. The DNA for the CDR3 is TGCAGTGCTCTCCGGGGGGCAGGGGATGTGAGCAATCAGCCCCAGCATTTT.

This clonotype was picked up many times. The V and J genes are TRBV6-2 or TRBV6-3 and TRBJ2-3, with 7 bases identical to TRBD2. The CDR3 sequence is 14 residues long. V lost 2 bases, J lost 2 bases, and 1 base stayed unmatched. The V gene's germline CDR1 is MNHEY and CDR2 SVGEGT. The DNA of the CDR3 is TGTGCCAGCAGTTACAGCGGGGTCACAGATACGCAGTATTTT. It is translated as CASSYSGVTDTQYF.

This clonotype was counted many times. In DNA, the CDR3 is TGTGCCAGCAGGGGACGCGGGGCCAACGTCCTGACTTTC. Translated, it gives CASRGRGANVLTF. The chain joins TRBV19 to TRBJ2-6; D is possibly TRBD1 (6 bases). The germline V and J ends were trimmed by 9 bases and 4 bases, with 10 bases remaining between them. This CDR3 contains 13 residues. CDR1 and CDR2 (germline): LNHDA, SQIVND (reference sequence).

To note about this clonotype: Relative to the germline gene, one junction end is altered; a read error may explain this. This sequence joins TRBV6-1 and TRBJ1-5; D might be TRBD1 (6 bases). The CDR3 runs to 18 residues. Germline loops: CDR1 MNHNS, CDR2 SASEGT. The chain's CDR3 is CASSERSDRSTPNQSQHF. The CDR3 DNA is TGTGCCAGCAGTGAACGTTCGGACAGATCAACTCCCAATCAGTCCCAGCATTTT.

Regarding this clonotype: Since the CDR3 does not end with the conserved phenylalanine or tryptophan, this likely comes from a read error. The rearrangement uses TRBV10-3 and TRBJ2-2; a weak D match, TRBD1 (6 bases). The ends were cut back, 4 bases at V and 2 bases at J, with 8 bases in the middle. Germline V gene sequence: CDR1 ENHRY, CDR2 SYGVKD. This CDR3 is built from 14 residues. The CDR3 sequence is CAISVGTNTGELFP. CDR3 DNA sequence: TGTGCCATCAGTGTTGGGACAAACACCGGGGAGCTGTTTCCT.

This clonotype was seen ten or more times. J is TRBJ2-6 and V is TRBV7-9, with D perhaps matching TRBD2 (5 bases). CDR3 size: 14 residues. Trimming shortened V by 4 bases and J by 4 bases, and 8 bases separated the two germline ends. Germline lookup yields CDR1 SEHNR and CDR2 FQNEAQ (reference sequence). The CDR3 loop reads CASSYGGGANVLTF. CDR3 in DNA: TGTGCCAGCAGCTATGGAGGAGGGGCCAACGTCCTGACTTTC.

This clonotype was picked up many times. The chain joins TRBV4-1 to TRBJ1-1; D not certain. CDR1 MGHRA and CDR2 YSYEKL come from the germline V gene. The CDR3 sequence is 14 residues long. V dropped 1 base and J dropped 4 bases, with 10 bases sitting between them. CDR3 in amino acids: CASSQVSGSTEAFF. The CDR3 DNA reads as TGCGCCAGCAGCCAAGTTTCAGGTTCCACTGAAGCTTTCTTT.

This clonotype was detected a few times. The rearrangement joins TRBV28 to TRBJ2-6; TRBD1 aligns across 7 bases. The CDR3 spans 17 residues. Trimming at V came to 7 bases and at J to 8 bases, leaving 17 bases not matched to a gene. Germline CDR1 is MDHEN and CDR2 is SYDVKM. The CDR3 sequence: CASTMTGSLSVTNVLTF. CDR3 bases: TGTGCCAGCACTATGACAGGGTCTTTAAGCGTGACCAACGTCCTGACTTTC. The variable domain in full, completed from reference TRBV28 and TRBJ2-6, reads DVKVTQSSRYLVKRTGEKVFLECVQDMDHENMFWYRQDPGLGLRLIYFSYDVKMKEKGDIPEGYSVSREKKERFSLILESASTNQTSMYLCASTMTGSLSVTNVLTFGAGSRLTVL.

This clonotype was seen many times. The chain employs TRBV29-1 and TRBJ1-1; TRBD1 might be the D (5 bases). This CDR3 region has 14 residues. The germline CDR1 and CDR2 sequences are SQVTM and ANQGSEA. V was trimmed by 3 bases and J by 5 bases, leaving 16 bases between them. DNA for the CDR3: TGCAGCGTTGATGGGCCAGGGTGGGGGACTGAAGCTTTCTTT. Its translation: CSVDGPGWGTEAFF.

At least ten counts were recorded for this clonotype. The V call is TRBV19, the J call TRBJ2-1; D remains unclear. CDR3 length: 13 residues. Germline CDR1 and CDR2: LNHDA and SQIVND (reference sequence). V was cut by 4 bases and J by 10 bases, with 14 bases left in between. The CDR3 DNA follows: TGTGCCAGTAGTAGTTCGGGTGCGCGGGAGCAGTTCTTC. Protein product: CASSSSGAREQFF. The complete variable domain, with remaining parts taken from reference TRBV19 and TRBJ2-1, reads DGGITQSPKYLFRKEGQNVTLSCEQNLNHDAMYWYRQDPGQGLRLIYYSQIVNDFQKGDIAEGYSVSREKKESFPLTVTSAQKNPTAFYLCASSSSGAREQFFGPGTRLTVL.

This clonotype was counted at least ten times. The rearrangement joins TRBV25-1 to TRBJ1-1; no clear D. V lost 2 bases, J lost 6 bases, and 13 bases lay in between. The CDR3 contains 14 residues. Germline lookup yields CDR1 MGHDK and CDR2 SYGVNS. CDR3 sequence (DNA): TGTGCCAGCAGTGAACGGTGGCAGAGGGCTGAAGCTTTCTTT. This gives the protein CASSERWQRAEAFF.

This clonotype was observed many times. This chain joins TRBV6-5 and TRBJ2-2; D is unresolved. The V end lost 6 bases, the J end lost 4 bases, and 6 bases lay between the germline ends. Germline-derived CDR1 and CDR2 are MNHEY and SVGAGI. The CDR3 totals 12 residues. The DNA for the CDR3 is TGTGCCAGCAGCCGAACCACCGGGGAGCTGTTTTTT. It yields the protein CASSRTTGELFF.

This clonotype was recorded at least ten times. The genes are TRBV11-2 and TRBJ2-5, with 8 bases aligning to TRBD2. CDR1 and CDR2 (germline): SGHAT, FQNNGV. CDR3 length: 14 amino acids. V trimming: 6 bases; J trimming: 5 bases; junction bases outside the gene matches: 8. CDR3 DNA: TGTGCCAGCAGATCCCTCCGGGGGGGGGAGACCCAGTACTTC. Amino acids: CASRSLRGGETQYF.

This clonotype appeared many times. Here the CDR3 DNA reads TGCGCCAGCAGCCGCAGTTGGGCGGAGACCCAGTACTTC. The encoded protein is CASSRSWAETQYF. J is TRBJ2-5 and V is TRBV5-1, with D uncertain. The CDR3 is made up of 13 amino acids. Germline-derived CDR1 and CDR2 are SGHRS and YFSETQ. The V and J ends lost 4 bases and 5 bases respectively, with 12 bases between them.

This clonotype was seen at least ten times. The V gene is TRBV29-1, the J gene TRBJ1-1; 10 bases are a match to TRBD1. Losses at the gene ends were 6 bases for V and 4 bases for J; bases not matched to a gene: 5. From germline, CDR1 is SQVTM and CDR2 ANQGSEA. The CDR3 loop spans 13 amino acids. CDR3 sequence (DNA): TGCAGCGTCGGGGACAGGGGAAGCACTGAAGCTTTCTTT. Encoded protein: CSVGDRGSTEAFF.

The chain recombines TRBV20-1 with TRBJ1-6; D ambiguous. V was clipped by 0 bases and J by 6 bases, with 9 bases between them. Germline CDR1 is DFQATT and CDR2 is SNEGSKA (reference sequence). This CDR3 has 14 residues. The DNA for the CDR3 is TGCAGTGCTAGAGAAGCGGTTGGTAATTCACCCCTCCACTTT. Amino acid sequence: CSAREAVGNSPLHF.

The chain couples TRBV27 to TRBJ1-1; weak D call: TRBD1 (5 bases). CDR3 length: 14 amino acids. Germline values: CDR1 MNHEY, CDR2 SMNVEV (reference sequence). The V and J ends lost 1 base and 4 bases respectively, with 10 bases between them. CDR3 coding DNA: TGTGCCAGCAGTTTATTACTAGGGGCCACTGAAGCTTTCTTT. It specifies CASSLLLGATEAFF.

This clonotype came up a few times. The chain employs TRBV6-6 and TRBJ2-3, with unresolved D. Germline CDR1 MNHNY, CDR2 SVGAGI (reference sequence). This CDR3 spans 13 amino acids. V gave up 2 bases and J gave up 1 base, with 4 bases separating them. The CDR3 loop reads CASSYEGTDTQYF. For the CDR3, the DNA is TGTGCCAGCAGTTACGAGGGCACAGATACGCAGTATTTT.

Many counts were recorded for this clonotype. CDR3 residues: CASSYGALRVYEQYF. DNA for the CDR3: TGTGCCAGCAGTTACGGTGCCCTTAGAGTCTACGAGCAGTACTTC. The genes are TRBV6-2 or TRBV6-3 and TRBJ2-7; no clear D. V gave up 2 bases and J gave up 3 bases, with 14 bases separating them. The V gene's germline CDR1 is MNHEY and CDR2 SVGEGT. CDR3 length equals 15 residues.

This clonotype was seen at least ten times. The V and J genes are TRBV7-9 and TRBJ2-1; D gene ambiguous. Per germline, CDR1 SEHNR and CDR2 FQNEAQ (reference sequence). This CDR3 is 11 amino acids long. Trimming shortened V by 5 bases and J by 6 bases, and 5 bases separated the two germline ends. CDR3 in amino acids: CASSIINEQFF. CDR3 DNA sequence: TGTGCCAGCAGCATTATCAATGAGCAGTTCTTC. Together with reference TRBV7-9 and TRBJ2-1, the CDR3 gives the full variable domain: DTGVSQNPRHKITKRGQNVTFRCDPISEHNRLYWYRQTLGQGPEFLTYFQNEAQLEKSRLLSDRFSAERPKGSFSTLEIQRTEQGDSAMYLCASSIINEQFFGPGTRLTVL.

In its sample, this clonotype was seen many times. This chain connects TRBV4-1 to TRBJ1-2, with D tentatively TRBD1 (5 bases). The CDR3 length is 17 residues. Trimming pared 1 base from V and 5 bases from J, leaving 20 bases between. CDR1 and CDR2 from the germline V gene are MGHRA and YSYEKL. The CDR3 is CASSQVGVRRAAYGYTF. As DNA, the CDR3 is TGCGCCAGCAGCCAAGTAGGGGTGCGCAGGGCTGCTTATGGCTACACCTTC.

Remarks on this clonotype: An end of the junction does not agree with germline; a read error may underlie this. The rearrangement joins TRBV27 to TRBJ2-7, with D perhaps TRBD2 (5 bases). Germline V gives CDR1 MNHEY, CDR2 SMNVEV (reference sequence). This CDR3 has 13 residues. CDR3 sequence (DNA): TGTGCCAACAGTTTCGGGGAGTACTCCGAGCAGTACTTC. Translated, it gives CANSFGEYSEQYF.

This clonotype has just one count. In this CDR3 the conserved last residue, phenylalanine or tryptophan, is missing, so a read error is likely. Because the CDR3's place on the DNA is in doubt, the DNA is left out and the CDR3 is given as listed by TCRdb. The CDR3 loop reads CAWSVFVGDERYS. J is TRBJ2-7 and V is TRBV30; the table's D gene call, TRBD1, was not cross checked with the DNA. The CDR3 is 13 residues long, counting both termini. The germline V gene encodes CDR1 GTSNPN and CDR2 SVGIG (reference sequence).

Notes on this clonotype: A much bigger clone sits one base away, suggesting this may be a read error. The chain is built from TRBV12-3 or TRBV12-4 and TRBJ2-1; D unclear. Deletions cut 2 bases from V and 10 bases from J, with 18 bases between. The CDR3 length is 15 residues. CDR3 sequence (DNA): TGTGCCAGCAGTTTAAATAGCAGGTCACGGAAAGAGCAGTTCTTC. This translates into CASSLNSRSRKEQFF.

Comment on this clonotype: A much larger clone lies a single base off, so this may be a read error. This chain connects TRBV7-8 to TRBJ1-2; 9 nucleotides match TRBD1. Germline-derived CDR1 and CDR2 are SGHVS and FQNEAQ. The trim removed 5 bases at V and 6 bases at J, leaving 7 bases unmatched. This CDR3 is 14 amino acids long. The CDR3 region is CASSPDRGDHGYTF. In nucleotides, the CDR3 is TGTGCCAGCAGCCCCGACAGGGGGGACCATGGCTACACCTTC. Supplemented by reference TRBV7-8 and TRBJ1-2, the full variable domain reads GAGVSQSPRYKVAKRGQDVALRCDPISGHVSLFWYQQALGQGPEFLTYFQNEAQLDKSGLPSDRFFAERPEGSVSTLKIQRTQQEDSAVYLCASSPDRGDHGYTFGSGTRLTVV.

This clonotype was seen many times. The chain links TRBV20-1 to TRBJ1-1; 7 bases are shared with TRBD1. Losses at the gene ends were 6 bases for V and 1 base for J; bases not matched to a gene: 8. The CDR3 extends over 14 amino acids. The V gene's germline CDR1 is DFQATT and CDR2 SNEGSKA (reference sequence). CDR3 protein: CSASRGTRNTEAFF. For the CDR3, the DNA is TGCAGTGCCAGCAGGGGGACAAGGAACACTGAAGCTTTCTTT.

V usage is TRBV28 and J usage is TRBJ1-3, with a tentative D call TRBD1 (6 bases). V was cut by 3 bases and J by 4 bases, with 13 bases left in between. There are 15 residues in the CDR3. Germline CDR1 reads MDHEN; CDR2 reads SYDVKM. The CDR3 spells CASSFGGEPGNTIYF. Here the CDR3 DNA reads TGTGCCAGCAGTTTTGGGGGCGAGCCGGGAAACACCATATATTTT.